This T cell receptor (beta chain) emerged from a study of control samples from healthy donors and cancer patients. Clones were read by immunoSEQ multiplex PCR, and TCRdb kept only the in-frame ones, dropping some. The sample has 200,000 or so clones; about 89% are singletons. The TCR originated in a man aged 25 to 45 in good health. Sequenced: blood.

DNA of the CDR3: TGTGCCAGCAGCTCCGGACTAGCGGGGGGACCTAGCACAGATACGCAGTATTTT. Translated, it gives CASSSGLAGGPSTDTQYF. The genes are TRBV11-3 and TRBJ2-3, with 14 bases aligning to TRBD2. V shed 4 bases, J shed 0 bases, and the junction held 6 bases outside the gene matches. This CDR3 is built from 18 residues. In germline, CDR1 is SGHNT, CDR2 YENEEA.